The entry that follows covers one TCR beta chain sequence. What it recognizes is unknown. The sample is drawn from a study of post-analysis software for immune sequencing data. Findings of the study overall: Controls had lower frequencies than patients of about 5 TRBV segments, which included TRBV5-6, TRBV5-1 and TRBV20-1. Significantly decreased normalized Chao1 diversity was recorded for multiple sclerosis patients relative to controls.

This CDR3 is built from 14 residues. Trimming removed 5 bases from V and 4 bases from J, with 15 bases in between. Prepared libraries of TCR beta cDNA carried unique molecular identifiers. Using its own MiXCR run on the PCR reads, TCRdb lists one record per CDR3 protein. The data hold hundreds of thousands of distinct CDR3 sequences, with roughly 45% observed a single time. Sample: blood. This chain connects TRBV12-3 or TRBV12-4 to TRBJ2-7; no clear D. The sequence came from a girl aged 5 to 17 with multiple sclerosis. The CDR3 reads CASSGTRVFYEQYF. Written as DNA, the CDR3 is TGTGCCAGCAGTGGCACCCGAGTCTTTTACGAGCAGTACTTC.